The source of this TCR beta chain is a study of T cell responses to AZD1222 COVID-19 vaccine. The protocol was immunoSEQ multiplex PCR, while the TCRdb copy is restricted to in-frame clones and leaves out a portion. The sample holds about 150,000 clones; 88% are singletons and the top ten take 3% to 3.5%. In regard to this clone: Antigen specificity is unknown.

Study observations and caveats: Donors skewed white British and female; clonal diversity was possibly underestimated. After the peak T cell response, and only then, were repertoires sampled.

This receptor was obtained from an adult in good health. The sequencing used peripheral blood, collected on day 0 of AZD1222 vaccination.

Here the CDR3 DNA reads TGCGCCAGCAGCCAAGGACGACAGGGGATCTCCTACAATGAGCAGTTCTTC. It translates to CASSQGRQGISYNEQFF. V and J are TRBV4-1 and TRBJ2-1; 8 nucleotides align to TRBD1. The CDR3 spans 17 residues. Trimming took 1 base from V and 0 from J; bases not matched to a gene: 5. Germline V lookup: CDR1 MGHRA, CDR2 YSYEKL.